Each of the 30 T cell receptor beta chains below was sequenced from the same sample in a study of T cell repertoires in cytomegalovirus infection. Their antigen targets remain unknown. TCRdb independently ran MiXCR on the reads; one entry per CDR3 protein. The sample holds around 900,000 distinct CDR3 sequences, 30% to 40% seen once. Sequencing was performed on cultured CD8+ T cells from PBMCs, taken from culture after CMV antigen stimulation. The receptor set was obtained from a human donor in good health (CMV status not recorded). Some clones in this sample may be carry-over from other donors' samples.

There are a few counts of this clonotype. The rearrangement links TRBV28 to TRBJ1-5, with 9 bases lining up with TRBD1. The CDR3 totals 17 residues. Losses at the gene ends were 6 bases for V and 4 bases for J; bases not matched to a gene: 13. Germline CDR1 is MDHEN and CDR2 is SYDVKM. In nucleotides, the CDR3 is TGTGCCAGCAGCCTCGGCTTCCCCGGACAGGGGAATCAGCCCCAGCATTTT. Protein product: CASSLGFPGQGNQPQHF.

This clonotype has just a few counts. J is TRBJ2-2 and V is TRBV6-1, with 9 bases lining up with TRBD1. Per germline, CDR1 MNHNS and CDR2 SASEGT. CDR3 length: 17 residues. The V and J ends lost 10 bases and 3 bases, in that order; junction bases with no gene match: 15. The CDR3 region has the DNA TGTGCCACCTCAGGGCGGGGGACAGGGCAAGACACCGGGGAGCTGTTTTTT. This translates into CATSGRGTGQDTGELFF.

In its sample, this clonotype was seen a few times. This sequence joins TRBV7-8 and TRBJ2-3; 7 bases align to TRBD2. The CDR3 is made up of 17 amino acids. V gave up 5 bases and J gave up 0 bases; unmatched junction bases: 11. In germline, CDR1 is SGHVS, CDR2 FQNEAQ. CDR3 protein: CASSPRRQRGSTDTQYF. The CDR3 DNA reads TGTGCCAGCAGCCCTCGCCGGCAGCGGGGTAGCACAGATACGCAGTATTTT.

In DNA, the CDR3 is TGTGCCAGCAGCCAAGACCCGGGGGAGGGTCAGCCCCAGCATTTT. It specifies CASSQDPGEGQPQHF. The J gene is TRBJ1-5, the V gene TRBV4-2, with a possible D match to TRBD1 (5 bases). Trimming cost V 0 bases and J 6 bases, with 12 bases left between them. The CDR3 runs 15 residues. Germline lookup yields CDR1 LGHNA and CDR2 YNFKEQ.

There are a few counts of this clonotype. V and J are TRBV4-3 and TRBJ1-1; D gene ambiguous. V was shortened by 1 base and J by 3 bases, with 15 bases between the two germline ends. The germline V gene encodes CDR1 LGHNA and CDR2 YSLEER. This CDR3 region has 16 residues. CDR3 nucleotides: TGCGCCAGCAGCCAAGTTTACGCGGACTCCGACACTGAAGCTTTCTTT. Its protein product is CASSQVYADSDTEAFF.

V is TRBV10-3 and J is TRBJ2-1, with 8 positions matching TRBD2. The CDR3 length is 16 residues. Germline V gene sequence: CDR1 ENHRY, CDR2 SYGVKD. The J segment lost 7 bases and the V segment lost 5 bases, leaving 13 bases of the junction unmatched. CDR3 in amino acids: CAISTKRASGHNEQFF. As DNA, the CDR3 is TGTGCCATCAGTACCAAACGGGCTAGCGGGCATAATGAGCAGTTCTTC.

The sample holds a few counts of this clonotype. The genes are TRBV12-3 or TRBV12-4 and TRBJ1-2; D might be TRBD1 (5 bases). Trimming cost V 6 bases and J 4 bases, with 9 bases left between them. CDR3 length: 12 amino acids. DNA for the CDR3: TGTGCCAGCAGAGAGGGGAGCTATGGCTACACCTTC. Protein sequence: CASREGSYGYTF.

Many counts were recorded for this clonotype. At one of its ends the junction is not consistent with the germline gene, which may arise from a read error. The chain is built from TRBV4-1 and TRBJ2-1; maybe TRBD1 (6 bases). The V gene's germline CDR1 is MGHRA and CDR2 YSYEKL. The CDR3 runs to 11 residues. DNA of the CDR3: TGTGCCAGCAGCAGGGGCAATGAGCAGTTCTTC. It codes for CASSRGNEQFF.

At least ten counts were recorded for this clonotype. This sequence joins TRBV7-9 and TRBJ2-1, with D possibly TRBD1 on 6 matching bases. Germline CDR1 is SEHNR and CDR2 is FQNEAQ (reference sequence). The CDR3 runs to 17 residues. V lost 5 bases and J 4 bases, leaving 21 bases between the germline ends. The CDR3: CASSLTKGHLTYNEQFF. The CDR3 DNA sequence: TGTGCCAGCAGCCTGACTAAGGGACATTTGACATACAATGAGCAGTTCTTC.

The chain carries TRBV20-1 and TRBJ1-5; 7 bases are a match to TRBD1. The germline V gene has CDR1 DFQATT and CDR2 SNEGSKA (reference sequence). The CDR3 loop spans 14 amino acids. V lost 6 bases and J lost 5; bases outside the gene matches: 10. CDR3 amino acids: CSATQGWVDQPQHF. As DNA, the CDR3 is TGCAGTGCGACACAGGGGTGGGTCGATCAGCCCCAGCATTTT.

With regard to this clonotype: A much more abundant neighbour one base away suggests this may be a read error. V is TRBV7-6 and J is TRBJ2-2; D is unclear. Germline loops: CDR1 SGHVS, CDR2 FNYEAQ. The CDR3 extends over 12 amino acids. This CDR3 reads CTSSPLSGELFF. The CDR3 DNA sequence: TGTACCAGCAGCCCCCTTTCCGGGGAGCTGTTTTTT. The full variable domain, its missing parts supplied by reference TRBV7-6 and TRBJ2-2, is GAGVSQSPRYKVTKRGQDVALRCDPISGHVSLYWYRQALGQGPEFLTYFNYEAQQDKSGLPNDRFSAERPEGSISTLTIQRTEQRDSAMYRCTSSPLSGELFFGEGSRLTVL.

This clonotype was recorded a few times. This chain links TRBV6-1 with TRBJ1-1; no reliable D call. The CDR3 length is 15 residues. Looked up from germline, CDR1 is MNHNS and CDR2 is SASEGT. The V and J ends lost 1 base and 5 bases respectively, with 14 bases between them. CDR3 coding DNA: TGTGCCAGCAGTGAAGAACCTGGGATTAGGACTGAAGCTTTCTTT. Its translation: CASSEEPGIRTEAFF.

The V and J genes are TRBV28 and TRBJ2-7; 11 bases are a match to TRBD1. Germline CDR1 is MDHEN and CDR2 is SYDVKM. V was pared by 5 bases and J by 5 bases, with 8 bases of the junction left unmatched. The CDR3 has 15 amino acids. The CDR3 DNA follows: TGTGCCAGCAGTCACTCGGACAGGGGGCTAAACGAGCAGTACGTC. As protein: CASSHSDRGLNEQYV.

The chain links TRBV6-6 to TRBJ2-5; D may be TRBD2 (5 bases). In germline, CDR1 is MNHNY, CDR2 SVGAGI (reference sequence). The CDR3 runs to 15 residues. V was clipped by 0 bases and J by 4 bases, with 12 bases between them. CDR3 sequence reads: CASSYSASRLETQYF. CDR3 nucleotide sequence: TGTGCCAGCAGTTACTCCGCTAGCCGACTAGAGACCCAGTACTTC.

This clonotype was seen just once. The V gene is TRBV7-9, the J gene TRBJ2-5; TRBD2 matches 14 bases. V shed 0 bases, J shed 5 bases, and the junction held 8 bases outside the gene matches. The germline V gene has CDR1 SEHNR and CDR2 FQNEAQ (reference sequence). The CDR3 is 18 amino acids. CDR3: CASSLAQRLAGGTETQYF. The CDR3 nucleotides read TGTGCCAGCAGCTTAGCGCAAAGACTAGCGGGGGGGACGGAGACCCAGTACTTC.

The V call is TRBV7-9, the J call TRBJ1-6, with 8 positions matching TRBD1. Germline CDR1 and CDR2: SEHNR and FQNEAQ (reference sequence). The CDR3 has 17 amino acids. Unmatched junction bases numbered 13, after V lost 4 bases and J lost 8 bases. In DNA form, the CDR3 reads TGTGCCAGCAGCTCGATTCGCAACGGACAGGGCTATTCACCCCTCCACTTT. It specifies CASSSIRNGQGYSPLHF.

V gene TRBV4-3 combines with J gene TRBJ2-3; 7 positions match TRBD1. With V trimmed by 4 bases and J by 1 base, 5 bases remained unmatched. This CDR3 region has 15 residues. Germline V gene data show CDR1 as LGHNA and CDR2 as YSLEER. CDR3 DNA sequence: TGCGCCAGCAGCCGAGGACAGGTCGGCACAGATACGCAGTATTTT. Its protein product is CASSRGQVGTDTQYF.

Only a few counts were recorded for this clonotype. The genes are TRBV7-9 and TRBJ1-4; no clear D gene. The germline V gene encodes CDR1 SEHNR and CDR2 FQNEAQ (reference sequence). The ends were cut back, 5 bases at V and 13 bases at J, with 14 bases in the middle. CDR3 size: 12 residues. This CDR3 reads CASSPLGKGLFF. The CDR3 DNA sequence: TGTGCCAGCAGCCCCCTCGGGAAGGGACTGTTTTTT.

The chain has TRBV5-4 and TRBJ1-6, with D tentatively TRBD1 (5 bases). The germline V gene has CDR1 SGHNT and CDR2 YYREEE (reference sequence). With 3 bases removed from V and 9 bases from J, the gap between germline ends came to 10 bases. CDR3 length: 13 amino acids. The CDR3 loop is CASSSQRGSPLHF. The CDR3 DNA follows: TGTGCCAGCAGCTCCCAAAGGGGTTCACCCCTCCACTTT. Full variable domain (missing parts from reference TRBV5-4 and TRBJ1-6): ETGVTQSPTHLIKTRGQQVTLRCSSQSGHNTVSWYQQALGQGPQFIFQYYREEENGRGNFPPRFSGLQFPNYSSELNVNALELDDSALYLCASSSQRGSPLHFGNGTRLTVT.

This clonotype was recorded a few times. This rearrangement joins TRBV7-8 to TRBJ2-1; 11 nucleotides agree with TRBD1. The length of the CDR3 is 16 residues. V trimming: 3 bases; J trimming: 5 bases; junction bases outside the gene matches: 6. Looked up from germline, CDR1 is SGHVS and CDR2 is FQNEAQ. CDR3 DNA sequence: TGTGCCAGCAGCTTTCCGGGACAGGGGGGAAACAATGAGCAGTTCTTC. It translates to CASSFPGQGGNNEQFF.

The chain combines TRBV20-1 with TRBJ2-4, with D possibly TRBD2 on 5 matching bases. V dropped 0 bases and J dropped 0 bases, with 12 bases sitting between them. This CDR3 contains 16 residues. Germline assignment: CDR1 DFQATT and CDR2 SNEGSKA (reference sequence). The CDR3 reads CSARDRETEAKNIQYF. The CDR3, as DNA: TGCAGTGCTAGAGATCGGGAAACGGAAGCCAAAAACATTCAGTACTTC.

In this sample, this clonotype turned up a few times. The CDR3 DNA follows: TGTGCCAGCAGGCCTTTAGGCGGCTACAGGAACACTGAAGCTTTCTTT. Translated: CASRPLGGYRNTEAFF. The V and J genes are TRBV6-2 or TRBV6-3 and TRBJ1-1; no definite D call. Germline V lookup: CDR1 MNHEY, CDR2 SVGEGT. This CDR3 comprises 16 residues. The V end was cut by 6 bases, the J end by 1 base, with 18 bases between.

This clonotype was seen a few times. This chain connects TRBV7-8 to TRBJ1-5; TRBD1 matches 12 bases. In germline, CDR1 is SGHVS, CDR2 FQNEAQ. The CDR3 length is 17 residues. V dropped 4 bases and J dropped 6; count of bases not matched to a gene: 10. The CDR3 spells CASSWDRGRPLGQPQHF. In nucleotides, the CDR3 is TGTGCCAGCAGCTGGGACAGGGGGCGCCCGTTGGGTCAGCCCCAGCATTTT.

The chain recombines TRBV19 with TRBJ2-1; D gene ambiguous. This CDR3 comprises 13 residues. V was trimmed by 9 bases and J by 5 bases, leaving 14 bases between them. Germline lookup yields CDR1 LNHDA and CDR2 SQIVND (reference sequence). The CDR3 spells CASLRQMNNEQFF. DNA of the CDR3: TGTGCCAGCCTAAGGCAGATGAACAATGAGCAGTTCTTC.

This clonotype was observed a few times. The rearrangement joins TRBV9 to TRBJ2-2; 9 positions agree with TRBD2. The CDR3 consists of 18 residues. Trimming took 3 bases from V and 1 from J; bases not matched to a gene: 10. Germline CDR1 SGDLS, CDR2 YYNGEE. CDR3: CASSDPLAGDLNTGELFF. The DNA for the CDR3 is TGTGCCAGCAGCGACCCTTTAGCGGGGGATTTGAACACCGGGGAGCTGTTTTTT.

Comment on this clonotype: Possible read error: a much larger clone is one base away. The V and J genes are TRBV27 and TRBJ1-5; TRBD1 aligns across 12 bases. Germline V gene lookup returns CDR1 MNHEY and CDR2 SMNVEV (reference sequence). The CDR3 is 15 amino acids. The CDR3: CVSSPGTGGSQPQHF. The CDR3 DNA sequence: TGTGTCAGCAGTCCCGGGACAGGGGGCAGTCAGCCCCAGCATTTT.

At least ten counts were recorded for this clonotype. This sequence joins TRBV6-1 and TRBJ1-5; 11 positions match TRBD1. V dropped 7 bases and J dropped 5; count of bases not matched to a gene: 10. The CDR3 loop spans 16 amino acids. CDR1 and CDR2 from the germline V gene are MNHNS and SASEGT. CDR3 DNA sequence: TGTGCCAGCACCCAGCGGCGGACAGGGGGCGATCAGCCCCAGCATTTT. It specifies CASTQRRTGGDQPQHF.

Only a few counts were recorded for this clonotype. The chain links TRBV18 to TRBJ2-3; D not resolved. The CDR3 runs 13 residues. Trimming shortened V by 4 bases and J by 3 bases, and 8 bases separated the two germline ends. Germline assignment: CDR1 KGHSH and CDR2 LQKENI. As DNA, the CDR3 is TGTGCCAGCTCACACGATGGAACAGATACGCAGTATTTT. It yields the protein CASSHDGTDTQYF. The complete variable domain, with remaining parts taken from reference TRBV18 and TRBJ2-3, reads NAGVMQNPRHLVRRRGQEARLRCSPMKGHSHVYWYRQLPEEGLKFMVYLQKENIIDESGMPKERFSAEFPKEGPSILRIQQVVRGDSAAYFCASSHDGTDTQYFGPGTRLTVL.

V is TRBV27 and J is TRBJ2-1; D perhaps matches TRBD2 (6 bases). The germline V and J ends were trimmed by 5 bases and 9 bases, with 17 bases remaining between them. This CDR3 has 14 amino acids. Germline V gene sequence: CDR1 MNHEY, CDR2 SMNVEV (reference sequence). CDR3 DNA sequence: TGTGCCAGCAGTGTTGGGGGACGGGGGAGTGAGCAGTTCTTC. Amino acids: CASSVGGRGSEQFF.

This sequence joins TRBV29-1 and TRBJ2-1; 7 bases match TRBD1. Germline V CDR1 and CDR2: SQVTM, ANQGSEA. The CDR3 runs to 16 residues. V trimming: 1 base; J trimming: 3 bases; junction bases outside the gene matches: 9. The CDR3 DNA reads TGCAGCGTTGAAGTCTTGGGACAGTTTCGCTACAATGAGCAGTTCTTC. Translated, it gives CSVEVLGQFRYNEQFF.